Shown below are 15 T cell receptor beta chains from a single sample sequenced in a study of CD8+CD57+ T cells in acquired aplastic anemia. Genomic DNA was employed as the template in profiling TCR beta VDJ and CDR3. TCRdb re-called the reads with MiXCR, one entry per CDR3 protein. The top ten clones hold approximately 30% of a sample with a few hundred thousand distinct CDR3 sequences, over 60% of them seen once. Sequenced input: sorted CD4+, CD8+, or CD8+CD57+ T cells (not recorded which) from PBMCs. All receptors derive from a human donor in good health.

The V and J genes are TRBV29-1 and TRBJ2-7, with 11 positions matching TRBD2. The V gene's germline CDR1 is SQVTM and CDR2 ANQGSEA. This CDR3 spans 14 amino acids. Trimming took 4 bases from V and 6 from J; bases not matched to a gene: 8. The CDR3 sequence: CSVAIAGGSSEQYF. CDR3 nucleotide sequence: TGCAGCGTTGCAATAGCGGGGGGGTCAAGCGAGCAGTACTTC.

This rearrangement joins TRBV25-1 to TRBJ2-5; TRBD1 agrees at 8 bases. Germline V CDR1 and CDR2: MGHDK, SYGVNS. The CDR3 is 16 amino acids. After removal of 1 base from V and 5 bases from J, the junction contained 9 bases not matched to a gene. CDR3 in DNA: TGTGCCAGCAGTGAATCAAACCAGGGGGCAGGGGAGACCCAGTACTTC. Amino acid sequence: CASSESNQGAGETQYF.

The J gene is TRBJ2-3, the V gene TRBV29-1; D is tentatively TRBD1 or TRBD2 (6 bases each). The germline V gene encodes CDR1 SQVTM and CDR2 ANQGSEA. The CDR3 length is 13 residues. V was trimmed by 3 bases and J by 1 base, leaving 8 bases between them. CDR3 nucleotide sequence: TGCAGCGTTGAGGAGGGGGGCACAGATACGCAGTATTTT. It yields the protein CSVEEGGTDTQYF.

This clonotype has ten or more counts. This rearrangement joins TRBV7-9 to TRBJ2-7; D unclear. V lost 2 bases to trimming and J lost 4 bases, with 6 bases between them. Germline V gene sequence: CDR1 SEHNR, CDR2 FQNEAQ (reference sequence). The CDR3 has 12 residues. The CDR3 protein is CASSLFWYEQYF. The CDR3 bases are TGTGCCAGCAGCTTATTCTGGTACGAGCAGTACTTC.

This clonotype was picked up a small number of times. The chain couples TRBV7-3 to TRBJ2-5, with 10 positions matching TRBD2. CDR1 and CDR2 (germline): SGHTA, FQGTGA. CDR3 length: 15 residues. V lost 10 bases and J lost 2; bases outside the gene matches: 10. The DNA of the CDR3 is TGTGCCACTACAAGCGGGAGGGCTTATCAAGAGACCCAGTACTTC. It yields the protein CATTSGRAYQETQYF. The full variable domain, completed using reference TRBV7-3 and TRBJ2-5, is GAGVSQTPSNKVTEKGKYVELRCDPISGHTALYWYRQSLGQGPEFLIYFQGTGAADDSGLPNDRFFAVRPEGSVSTLKIQRTERGDSAVYLCATTSGRAYQETQYFGPGTRLLVL.

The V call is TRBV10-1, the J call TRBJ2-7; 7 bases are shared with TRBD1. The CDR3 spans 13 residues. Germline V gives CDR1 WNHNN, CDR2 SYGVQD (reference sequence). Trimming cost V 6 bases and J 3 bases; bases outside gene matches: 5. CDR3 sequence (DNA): TGCGCCAGCAGAGGGGACAGCAGCTACGAGCAGTACTTC. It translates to CASRGDSSYEQYF.

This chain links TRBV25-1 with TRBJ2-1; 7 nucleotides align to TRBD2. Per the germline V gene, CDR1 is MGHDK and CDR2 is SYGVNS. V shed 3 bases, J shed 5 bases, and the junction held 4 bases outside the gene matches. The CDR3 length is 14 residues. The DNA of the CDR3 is TGTGCCAGCAGTGACAGCGGGATGAACAATGAGCAGTTCTTC. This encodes CASSDSGMNNEQFF.

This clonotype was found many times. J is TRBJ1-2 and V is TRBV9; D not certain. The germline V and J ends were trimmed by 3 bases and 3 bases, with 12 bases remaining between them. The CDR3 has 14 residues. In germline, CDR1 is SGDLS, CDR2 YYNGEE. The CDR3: CASSAEEGYYGYTF. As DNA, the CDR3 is TGTGCCAGCAGCGCAGAAGAGGGCTACTATGGCTACACCTTC.

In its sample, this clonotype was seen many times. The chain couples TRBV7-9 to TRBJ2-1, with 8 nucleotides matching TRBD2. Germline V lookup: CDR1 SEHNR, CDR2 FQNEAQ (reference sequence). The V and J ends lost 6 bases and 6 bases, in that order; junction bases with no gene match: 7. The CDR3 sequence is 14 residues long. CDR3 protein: CASSSRTSSNEQFF. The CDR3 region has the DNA TGTGCCAGCAGTTCCCGGACTAGCTCCAATGAGCAGTTCTTC.

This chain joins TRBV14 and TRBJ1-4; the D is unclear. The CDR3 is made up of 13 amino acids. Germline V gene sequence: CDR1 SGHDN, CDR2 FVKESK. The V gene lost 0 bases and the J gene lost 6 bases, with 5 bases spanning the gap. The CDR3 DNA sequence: TGTGCCAGCAGCCAAGATTTACATGAAAAACTGTTTTTT. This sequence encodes CASSQDLHEKLFF. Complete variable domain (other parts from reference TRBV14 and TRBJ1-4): EAGVTQFPSHSVIEKGQTVTLRCDPISGHDNLYWYRRVMGKEIKFLLHFVKESKQDESGMPNNRFLAERTGGTYSTLKVQPAELEDSGVYFCASSQDLHEKLFFGSGTQLSVL.

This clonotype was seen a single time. CDR3 amino acids: CSASISSRNRPSDGYTF. The CDR3 nucleotides read TGCAGTGCTAGTATCTCCAGCCGGAACCGACCGAGCGATGGCTACACCTTC. The chain is built from TRBV20-1 and TRBJ1-2, with D unclear. With 3 bases removed from V and 6 bases from J, the gap between germline ends came to 26 bases. The CDR3 runs 17 residues. CDR1 and CDR2 from the germline V gene are DFQATT and SNEGSKA (reference sequence).

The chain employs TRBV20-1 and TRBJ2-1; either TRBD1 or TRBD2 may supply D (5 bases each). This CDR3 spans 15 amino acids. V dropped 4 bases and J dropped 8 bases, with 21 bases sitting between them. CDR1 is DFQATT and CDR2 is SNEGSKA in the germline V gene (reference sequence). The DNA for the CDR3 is TGCAGTGCTATAAGTGCCGGCACACAGGACTATGAGCAGTTCTTC. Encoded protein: CSAISAGTQDYEQFF.

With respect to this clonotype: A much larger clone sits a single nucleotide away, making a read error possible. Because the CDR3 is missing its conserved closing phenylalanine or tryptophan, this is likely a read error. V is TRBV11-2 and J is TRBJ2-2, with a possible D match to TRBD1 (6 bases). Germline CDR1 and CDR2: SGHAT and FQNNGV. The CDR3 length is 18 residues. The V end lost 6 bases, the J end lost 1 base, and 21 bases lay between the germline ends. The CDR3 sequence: CASRTTYTGMENTGELFL. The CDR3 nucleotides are TGTGCCAGCAGAACAACCTATACAGGGATGGAGAACACCGGGGAGCTGTTTCTT.

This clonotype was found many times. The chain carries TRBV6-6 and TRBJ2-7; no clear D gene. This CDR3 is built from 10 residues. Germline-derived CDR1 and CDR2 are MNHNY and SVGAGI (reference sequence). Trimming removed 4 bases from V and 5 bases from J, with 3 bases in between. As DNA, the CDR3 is TGTGCCAGCAGTTCTAACGAGCAGTACTTC. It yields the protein CASSSNEQYF.

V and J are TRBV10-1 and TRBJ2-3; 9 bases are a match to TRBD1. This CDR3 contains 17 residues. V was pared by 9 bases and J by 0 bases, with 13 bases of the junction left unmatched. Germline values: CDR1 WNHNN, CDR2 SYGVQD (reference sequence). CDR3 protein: CARTGTGKLLSTDTQYF. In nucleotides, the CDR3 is TGCGCCAGGACCGGGACAGGGAAGCTTCTGAGCACAGATACGCAGTATTTT.